This T cell receptor (beta chain) was obtained from a study of cytomegalovirus exposure and HLA in healthy donors (dated by TCRdb to the late 2010s). Study-wide context: An earlier analysis of some 550 of the donors reported 250 to 350 Gb of sequence data and around 120 million unique TCR beta sequences from about 180 million T cells. In an earlier analysis of 550 to 700 of the donors, high-throughput TCR beta sequencing was used to judge whether each TCR beta V gene segment behaved as functional or pseudogenic. Using immunosequencing, the study profiled T cell repertoires from fewer than 700 subjects and related those repertoires to cytomegalovirus serostatus. Four or five DR-DQ haplotypes were handled as single units for association and clustering, since linkage in the cohort was strong. Of the 300 to 400 genotyped donors, 65% to 90% fell in the genetic ancestry cluster associated with self-reported Caucasian donors. All discovery cohort repertoires had been generated using a single sequencing platform. In addition to the first cohort of approximately 670 subjects, a separate validation cohort of some 120 different subjects was used. In a later analysis, previously published TCR beta repertoires from several hundred donors were re-analyzed and high-resolution HLA genotyping was added so that TCR occurrence patterns could be studied. Rather than using new phenotypic data, the later analysis identified candidate immune exposures from TCR beta sequences and from how often those sequences occurred across donors. The study aimed to test whether cataloging public T cell receptors could reveal signatures of past pathogen exposure. Class I and class II HLA loci were covered by the typing at four-digit resolution. On average, roughly 250,000 unique TCR beta nucleotide sequences were sequenced per donor among 398 genotyped donors of the cohort, with about 19% of those sequences being non-productive. Donor age, sex, ethnicity and CMV serostatus were compiled together with the repertoire data. A later genetic analysis took genome-wide SNP genotypes for about 65% of the 666 donors and used that subset as a discovery cohort. The study combined high-throughput TCR immunosequencing, statistical association of individual TCRs with disease status, and machine learning to predict cytomegalovirus infection status. An early release covering roughly 580 HLA-typed donors comprised approximately 290 gigabases of sequencing data and 85 million or so unique TCR sequences. The number of donors typed differed by locus, with 629-630 for A, B, C, DRB1 and DQB1, around 500 for DQA1, some 570 for DPA1, and approximately 470 for DPB1. What the authors observed across the whole study: Some IMGT-functional V segments, including TRBV6-2 and TRBV6-3, could not be told apart with the 87-base-pair reads, so those segments were excluded. A further reported finding was that TCR beta sequences accurately predicted the HLA-A and HLA-B alleles for most subjects in the first cohort. Roughly uniform sequencing depth across donors was assumed in presence/absence analyses, although this assumption may not hold. At a false discovery rate of 0.05, a later analysis linked 15,000 to 20,000 TCR beta sequences to specific HLA alleles. A few of the identified cytomegalovirus-associated TCR beta chains were confirmed in vitro to be specific for cytomegalovirus antigens. Strong co-occurrence of HLA alleles, especially DR and DQ, made assigning TCR associations to individual alleles difficult. In this cohort, only TCR beta chains were sequenced, and detectable features were limited by the absence of alpha or paired-chain data. According to a later genetic analysis, donors in an Asian-associated ancestry cluster had fewer N-insertions in productive TCRs than the approximately 700-donor mean. In a later analysis, HLA-associated TCR beta chains showed more clonal expansion and lower generation probabilities than non-associated chains that were equally common. An association between a missense DCLRE1C variant and V-gene and J-gene trimming of TCR beta chains was found in a later genetic analysis and replicated in an independent cohort. A later analysis found that TCR association rates varied across HLA loci, with DRB1 alleles showing the most associated TCRs and HLA-C alleles the fewest. Because some donors lacked HLA typing at each locus, the association tests relied only on the typed subset. Across donors, most TCR sequences were observed very rarely, whereas some public TCRs were present in many individuals. Linkage disequilibrium might explain the correlated functional status among segregating V segments, but an unknown experimental factor could not be ruled out. In an earlier analysis of 587 of the donors, most TCR beta V segments appeared in productive rearrangements about 87% or about 30% of the time, broadly matching IMGT annotations. According to a later analysis, parvovirus B19, influenza, CMV and Epstein-Barr virus appeared linked to several top co-occurrence clusters. The authors suggested that the approach could potentially be extended to other disease states and immunological phenotypes. Most CMV-associated TCR beta chains appeared to be HLA-restricted in a later analysis, and the HLA associations seemed to be driven largely by CMV exposure. Immune exposure information for the cohort was limited to CMV serostatus. A total of fewer than 200 TCR beta chains were listed by the study as associated with cytomegalovirus. A cluster of highly shared sequence variants was judged likely to be a technical artifact of the sequencing pipeline. The classifier was reported to diagnose cytomegalovirus status with high specificity and sensitivity in both the original and validation cohorts. Because counts were too low, roughly 18 rarely observed V segments, including chromosome 9 orphons, were left out of the earlier analysis of roughly 600 of the donors.

The library was prepared using the immunoSEQ multiplex PCR assay. The multiplex PCR relied on a mix of 60 forward primers for TCR Vbeta segments and 13 reverse primers for TCR Jbeta segments. Amplification of the CDR3 region of rearranged TCR beta genes was performed with a multiplex PCR assay on genomic DNA. On the Illumina HiSeq System, the amplified TCR beta libraries were sequenced as 87-base-pair reads. Processing in the source paper ran as follows. A later analysis tallied 75 million to 95 million unique TCR beta chains across the approximately 670 repertoires, and some 12 million of those chains were shared by two or more donors. Raw reads were error-corrected and collapsed into unique sequences with a nearest-neighbor algorithm that merged closely related sequences to remove PCR and sequencing errors. V, D and J gene segments were assigned by aligning CDR3 sequences to IMGT reference sequences. For a sequence to be retained, a match of at least six nucleotides to both a V gene segment and a J gene segment was required. A rearrangement was called productive if the CDR3 had no stop codons and remained in frame with V and J, and every other rearrangement was called non-productive. Following IMGT convention, CDR3 was defined as the stretch from the second conserved V-encoded cysteine to the conserved J-encoded phenylalanine. In an earlier analysis of around 600 of the donors, sequences lacking an unambiguous match to a single V gene segment were excluded. In an earlier analysis of several hundred of the donors, V segments were called functional above 56.7% productive rearrangements and were called segregating when the between-donor standard deviation exceeded 5%. A statistical classification framework was built for diagnosing cytomegalovirus status from the catalog of TCR beta chain sequences. In a later analysis, TCR nucleotide sequences were compared against IMGT/GENE-DB human TR gene sequences so that V and J genes could be assigned. The TCRdist pipeline was used in a later analysis to assign CDR3 sequences and most-parsimonious VDJ recombination scenarios. In a later analysis, each TCR beta chain was defined by its CDR3 amino acid sequence together with its V-gene family, and reads lacking a unique V-gene family were excluded. A later analysis removed over 500 highly shared, low-generation-probability nucleotide sequences to deal with suspected cross-contamination and a sequencing artifact. In a later analysis, a clonal expansion index was calculated for each public chain from normalized within-repertoire ranks of inferred template counts. A later analysis computed generation probabilities with a VDJ recombination model fitted to out-of-frame rearrangements, and checked the results against IGoR. In a later analysis, TCR-TCR, TCR-HLA and TCR-CMV co-occurrence was scored with hypergeometric tests, and a repertoire-size bias correction was applied to TCR pairs. A later analysis estimated false discovery rates by permuting HLA or CMV assignments 20 times. In a later analysis, co-occurring TCRs were grouped with DBSCAN, and TCRdist sequence similarity was added when clustering was performed within HLA-allele-positive subsets. Co-occurrence clustering excluded repertoires with fewer than 30,000 or more than 120,000 public chains, plus five with anomalous nucleotide sharing. TCRdb took this table from immuneACCESS and kept in-frame rearrangements with V and J called. Such tables lack part of the clones; where checked against another copy, unresolved V genes explain under half of the gap, and the rest is unexplained. V, J and clone size derive from that table, while D and trimming were established from the DNA sequence. The sample contains 150,000 to 200,000 clones, around 68% of them found a single time. Jointly, the top ten make up 2.5% to 3% of the sample.

In total, 600 or so healthy bone marrow donors made up the cohort. At the time of sampling, every cohort member was nominally healthy, though immune exposures that went unrecorded were likely present. The donor was CMV seronegative and belonged to the group of around 400 seronegative cohort members. A peripheral blood sample was collected from each donor, and TCR beta sequencing was performed on peripheral blood mononuclear cells. The Qiagen DNeasy Blood Extraction Kit was used to extract genomic DNA from the blood cell samples. From V the trimming removes 5 bases and from J it removes 5 bases, while the gene matches leave 11 bases of the junction unaccounted for. The CDR3 numbers 16 residues from cysteine through phenylalanine. The read is trimmed to its CDR3 DNA, 48 bases read in frame from base 1. As encoded in the germline V gene, CDR1 is SNHLY while CDR2 is FYNNEI. In regard to this clone: Its binding antigen is unknown. No much larger clonotype is one base removed from it; base qualities were not supplied.

The TCR comes from a man aged 35 to 55 in good health and CMV-seronegative. The chain couples TRBV2 to TRBJ2-2, and TRBD2 aligns with 7 junction nucleotides. Sequenced sample: PBMCs. This receptor has the CDR3 CASSLFRGSGTGELFF. The nucleotide sequence reads TGTGCCAGCAGTCTATTTCGCGGGAGCGGGACCGGGGAGCTGTTTTTT.